The 29 T cell receptor beta chains in this list originate from one sample, sequenced in a study of early T cells in non-severe SARS-CoV-2 infection (dated by TCRdb to about 2021). The receptor library was made with 5' RACE. Sequenced using a NextSeq 500. TCRdb applied fastp at Q25 and MiXCR to the public reads, then kept only in-frame beta chains. Identical CDR3 proteins give one entry, which carries the most common genes and DNA. The sample table shows tens of thousands of distinct CDR3 sequences, and around 14% are seen once. The ten largest clones represent 5.5% to 7.5% of the sample. Sequencing was performed on whole blood. These TCRs come from an adult who was a healthcare worker with PCR-confirmed SARS-CoV-2 infection or an uninfected control (not recorded which).

The V call is TRBV28, the J call TRBJ1-1; D perhaps matches TRBD1 (5 bases). The CDR3 totals 13 residues. The V gene's germline CDR1 is MDHEN and CDR2 SYDVKM. V lost 3 bases and J lost 7, with 12 bases in between. CDR3 nucleotide sequence: TGTGCCAGCAGTTTTCCGGAGGGGCGTGAAGCTTTCTTT. Protein sequence: CASSFPEGREAFF.

This clonotype occurred many times. CDR3 loop: CASSRTGYDGYTF. The CDR3 coding sequence is TGTGCCAGCAGTAGGACAGGCTATGATGGCTACACCTTC. The chain has TRBV6-2 or TRBV6-3 and TRBJ1-2; 7 positions agree with TRBD1. Germline trimming cut 5 bases from V and 6 bases from J; bases unmatched to any gene: 6. Germline lookup yields CDR1 MNHEY and CDR2 SVGEGT. CDR3 length: 13 amino acids.

This clonotype was counted ten times or more. The gene calls are TRBV18 and TRBJ2-1; no reliable D call. The V gene lost 0 bases and the J gene lost 4 bases, with 13 bases spanning the gap. CDR1 is KGHSH, CDR2 LQKENI, per germline. The CDR3 consists of 16 residues. CDR3 in amino acids: CASSPPQALAYNEQFF. The CDR3 nucleotides read TGTGCCAGCTCACCACCCCAGGCTCTCGCTTACAATGAGCAGTTCTTC.

V is TRBV28 and J is TRBJ1-2, with unresolved D. Trimming took 5 bases from V and 4 from J, leaving 14 bases between them. Germline CDR1 MDHEN, CDR2 SYDVKM. The CDR3 consists of 14 residues. The DNA for the CDR3 is TGTGCCAGCAGTCTTCCTGCAGGATCCTATGGCTACACCTTC. Translated, it gives CASSLPAGSYGYTF.

CDR3 coding DNA: TGTGCCAGCAGTTTATGGGGGAACGAGCAGTACTTC. Its protein product is CASSLWGNEQYF. J is TRBJ2-7 and V is TRBV27; D may correspond to TRBD1 or TRBD2 (5 bases each). The ends were cut back, 1 base at V and 5 bases at J, with 6 bases in the middle. Per germline, CDR1 MNHEY and CDR2 SMNVEV (reference sequence). CDR3 size: 12 residues.

The chain is built from TRBV12-3 or TRBV12-4 and TRBJ2-5; the D is unclear. V was cut by 6 bases and J by 1 base, with 15 bases left in between. The CDR3 spans 15 residues. The CDR3, as DNA: TGTGCCAGCAGCCCTCTAGACTGGCCCCAAGAGACCCAGTACTTC. It yields the protein CASSPLDWPQETQYF.

This clonotype was observed a few times. The chain carries TRBV12-3 or TRBV12-4 and TRBJ1-5; TRBD1 matches at 7 bases. V trimming: 3 bases; J trimming: 2 bases; junction bases outside the gene matches: 13. The CDR3 runs to 18 residues. The CDR3 DNA reads TGTGCCAGCAGTTTTTCGAGACTGAGACAGGGCGGCAATCAGCCCCAGCATTTT. Its translation is CASSFSRLRQGGNQPQHF.

A note on this clonotype: A much larger clone lies a single base off, so this may be a read error. J is TRBJ1-2 and V is TRBV6-5; TRBD1 agrees at 7 bases. CDR3 length equals 15 residues. With 10 bases clipped from V and 7 bases from J, the junction kept 18 bases outside the gene matches. Germline loops: CDR1 MNHEY, CDR2 SVGAGI. The CDR3 nucleotides are TGTGCCACCTCTTTAGGGGGACAGAGGTTGCCTGGCTACACCTTC. Protein: CATSLGGQRLPGYTF.

The V gene is TRBV5-8, the J gene TRBJ2-1; D is undetermined. The CDR3 contains 14 residues. Germline CDR1 SGHTS, CDR2 YDEGEE. V shed 4 bases and J shed 5 bases, with 13 bases lying between them. Here the CDR3 DNA reads TGTGCCAGCAGCCAAGGTCGCCGGGACAATGAGCAGTTCTTC. This encodes CASSQGRRDNEQFF.

This clonotype was seen a few times. The chain links TRBV20-1 to TRBJ2-7; 7 nucleotides match TRBD2. The CDR3 covers 16 residues. The junction had 17 bases not matched to a gene; V was cut back by 5 bases and J by 4 bases. Germline CDR1 DFQATT, CDR2 SNEGSKA (reference sequence). The CDR3 sequence: CSAEGSRGSALYEQYF. DNA for the CDR3: TGCAGTGCTGAGGGGTCGCGCGGGAGCGCTCTTTACGAGCAGTACTTC.

This rearrangement joins TRBV6-2 or TRBV6-3 to TRBJ1-2; D gene unclear. V gave up 3 bases and J gave up 7 bases, with 6 bases separating them. The CDR3 consists of 11 residues. Germline V gives CDR1 MNHEY, CDR2 SVGEGT. The DNA of the CDR3 is TGTGCCAGCAGTTATGCCGGTGGCTACACCTTC. It encodes CASSYAGGYTF.

The chain employs TRBV20-1 and TRBJ2-3, with D tentatively TRBD2 (7 bases). The V and J ends lost 3 bases and 0 bases respectively, with 10 bases between them. Germline V CDR1 and CDR2: DFQATT, SNEGSKA (reference sequence). CDR3 size: 14 residues. The CDR3 coding sequence is TGCAGTGCTAGGGGGGGGCGGAGCACAGATACGCAGTATTTT. Translation: CSARGGRSTDTQYF.

This clonotype was seen ten or more times. The chain carries TRBV20-1 and TRBJ1-4; 9 bases agree with TRBD1. The V gene end was trimmed by 0 bases and the J gene end by 4 bases; junction bases not matched to a gene: 3. This CDR3 has 15 amino acids. Germline V gene lookup returns CDR1 DFQATT and CDR2 SNEGSKA (reference sequence). CDR3 bases: TGCAGTGCTAGAGAAATGACAGGGGGTAATGAAAAACTGTTTTTT. Protein: CSAREMTGGNEKLFF.

The V and J genes are TRBV2 and TRBJ2-5; D gene ambiguous. CDR1 SNHLY and CDR2 FYNNEI come from the germline V gene. The germline V and J ends were trimmed by 1 base and 0 bases, with 9 bases remaining between them. The CDR3 extends over 15 amino acids. This CDR3 reads CASSEGLRDQETQYF. In DNA, the CDR3 is TGTGCCAGCAGTGAAGGGTTGCGCGACCAAGAGACCCAGTACTTC.

This clonotype was counted at least ten times. The chain recombines TRBV6-2 or TRBV6-3 with TRBJ2-1; D assignment may be TRBD1 or TRBD2 (5 bases each). The CDR3 length is 14 residues. Trimming stripped 2 bases from V and 6 bases from J, with 11 bases between. In germline, CDR1 is MNHEY, CDR2 SVGEGT. CDR3 bases: TGTGCCAGCAGTTACCTGGGGCGGGTCAATGAGCAGTTCTTC. Its translation: CASSYLGRVNEQFF.

This clonotype was picked up many times. This chain links TRBV5-1 with TRBJ2-7; 10 nucleotides match TRBD2. J gave up 2 bases and V 3 bases, and 5 bases lay outside the gene matches. CDR3 length: 15 amino acids. The germline V gene has CDR1 SGHRS and CDR2 YFSETQ. Here the CDR3 reads CASSSGTSDTYEQYF. CDR3 DNA sequence: TGCGCCAGCAGCTCCGGGACTAGCGACACCTACGAGCAGTACTTC.

J is TRBJ2-3 and V is TRBV11-3; 10 bases map to TRBD2. This CDR3 is 18 amino acids long. Germline V gene lookup returns CDR1 SGHNT and CDR2 YENEEA. V gave up 5 bases and J gave up 0 bases; unmatched junction bases: 11. The CDR3 is CASSLAAGGTYSTDTQYF. For the CDR3, the DNA is TGTGCCAGCAGCCTCGCAGCGGGGGGGACCTATAGCACAGATACGCAGTATTTT.

This clonotype was recorded a few times. V and J are TRBV5-1 and TRBJ2-1, with TRBD1 matching 9 bases. Germline lookup yields CDR1 SGHRS and CDR2 YFSETQ. This CDR3 spans 15 amino acids. V lost 0 bases, J lost 6 bases, and 4 bases stayed unmatched. CDR3 protein: CASSLVLTGGNEQFF. The CDR3 region has the DNA TGCGCCAGCAGCTTGGTCCTGACAGGGGGCAATGAGCAGTTCTTC. Together with reference TRBV5-1 and TRBJ2-1, the CDR3 gives the full variable domain: KAGVTQTPRYLIKTRGQQVTLSCSPISGHRSVSWYQQTPGQGLQFLFEYFSETQRNKGNFPGRFSGRQFSNSRSEMNVSTLELGDSALYLCASSLVLTGGNEQFFGPGTRLTVL.

This sequence joins TRBV7-2 and TRBJ2-3, with D uncertain. Per the germline V gene, CDR1 is SGHTA and CDR2 is FQGNSA. V dropped 2 bases and J dropped 4 bases, with 4 bases sitting between them. The CDR3 totals 12 residues. The CDR3 is CASSLFADTQYF. The CDR3 DNA is TGTGCCAGCAGCTTATTCGCAGATACGCAGTATTTT.

This clonotype has only a few counts. This chain uses TRBV28 with TRBJ2-3; 7 nucleotides agree with TRBD1. V was clipped by 4 bases and J by 4 bases; unmatched bases: 23. CDR3 length equals 20 residues. CDR1 and CDR2 from the germline V gene are MDHEN and SYDVKM. The CDR3 sequence is CASSCLCPISQTGFADTQYF. The CDR3 nucleotides read TGTGCCAGCAGTTGCCTATGCCCCATATCCCAGACAGGGTTTGCAGATACGCAGTATTTT.

This clonotype has a count of ten or more. The chain uses TRBV6-6 and TRBJ2-1; D is tentatively TRBD1 or TRBD2 (7 bases each). The germline V and J ends were trimmed by 5 bases and 2 bases, with 16 bases remaining between them. Per the germline V gene, CDR1 is MNHNY and CDR2 is SVGAGI (reference sequence). CDR3 length: 16 residues. CDR3 sequence (DNA): TGTGCCAGCAGTCCAGGGGGGGGACGTCCCTACAATGAGCAGTTCTTC. This encodes CASSPGGGRPYNEQFF.

The chain combines TRBV3-1 with TRBJ1-2, with D maybe TRBD1 (6 bases). V gave up 4 bases and J gave up 6 bases, with 15 bases separating them. Germline V CDR1 and CDR2: LGHDT, YNNKEL (reference sequence). The CDR3 is 14 amino acids. DNA for the CDR3: TGTGCCAGCAGCCTAAGGACAGTCTTGAATGGCTACACCTTC. Its protein is CASSLRTVLNGYTF.

The chain joins TRBV15 to TRBJ2-7; D perhaps matches TRBD1 (6 bases). Germline CDR1 LNHNV, CDR2 YYDKDF (reference sequence). The CDR3 runs 15 residues. Trimming stripped 5 bases from V and 1 base from J, with 15 bases between. The CDR3 sequence is CATSFSGQNSYEQYF. The CDR3 DNA is TGTGCCACCAGCTTTTCAGGACAGAATTCCTACGAGCAGTACTTC.

The chain couples TRBV9 to TRBJ2-5, with D perhaps TRBD2 (6 bases). CDR1 and CDR2 (germline): SGDLS, YYNGEE. V lost 3 bases to trimming and J lost 2 bases, with 11 bases between them. CDR3 length equals 14 residues. CDR3 sequence: CASSAQGGQETQYF. Written as DNA, the CDR3 is TGTGCCAGCAGCGCCCAGGGAGGTCAAGAGACCCAGTACTTC.

V and J are TRBV12-3 or TRBV12-4 and TRBJ2-7; TRBD2 aligns across 11 bases. CDR3 size: 15 residues. Losses at the gene ends were 4 bases for V and 1 base for J; bases not matched to a gene: 3. The CDR3 DNA reads TGTGCCAGCAGTTCGACTAGCGGGGAGTCCTACGAGCAGTACTTC. Encoded protein: CASSSTSGESYEQYF.

This clonotype was counted many times. The V call is TRBV12-3 or TRBV12-4, the J call TRBJ1-6; D is ambiguous. V was trimmed by 5 bases and J by 11 bases, leaving 10 bases between them. The CDR3 is 12 amino acids. CDR3 loop: CASSEDPTPLHF. The DNA of the CDR3 is TGTGCCAGCAGTGAGGACCCAACACCCCTCCACTTT.

This clonotype occurred a few times. The chain is built from TRBV2 and TRBJ2-1; perhaps TRBD2 as D (7 bases). V was trimmed by 6 bases and J by 0 bases, leaving 12 bases between them. The CDR3 totals 15 residues. In germline, CDR1 is SNHLY, CDR2 FYNNEI. The CDR3: CASRRGGNSYNEQFF. The CDR3 DNA sequence: TGTGCCAGCAGGAGGGGGGGAAACTCCTACAATGAGCAGTTCTTC.

This clonotype was found many times. The chain links TRBV12-3 or TRBV12-4 to TRBJ1-1; 7 bases map to TRBD1. This CDR3 is 16 amino acids long. Germline trimming cut 6 bases from V and 1 base from J; bases unmatched to any gene: 11. CDR3 loop: CASRHQGDKSNTEAFF. CDR3 coding DNA: TGTGCCAGCAGACACCAGGGGGATAAATCGAACACTGAAGCTTTCTTT.

The rearrangement uses TRBV11-2 and TRBJ2-4, with D hard to call. Trimming took 6 bases from V and 8 from J, leaving 11 bases between them. The CDR3 contains 12 residues. Germline V gives CDR1 SGHAT, CDR2 FQNNGV. CDR3 sequence reads: CASSPGQHIQYF. As DNA, the CDR3 is TGTGCCAGCAGTCCCGGGCAACACATTCAGTACTTC. Full variable domain (rest looked up from reference TRBV11-2 and TRBJ2-4): EAGVAQSPRYKIIEKRQSVAFWCNPISGHATLYWYQQILGQGPKLLIQFQNNGVVDDSQLPKDRFSAERLKGVDSTLKIQPAKLEDSAVYLCASSPGQHIQYFGAGTRLSVL.